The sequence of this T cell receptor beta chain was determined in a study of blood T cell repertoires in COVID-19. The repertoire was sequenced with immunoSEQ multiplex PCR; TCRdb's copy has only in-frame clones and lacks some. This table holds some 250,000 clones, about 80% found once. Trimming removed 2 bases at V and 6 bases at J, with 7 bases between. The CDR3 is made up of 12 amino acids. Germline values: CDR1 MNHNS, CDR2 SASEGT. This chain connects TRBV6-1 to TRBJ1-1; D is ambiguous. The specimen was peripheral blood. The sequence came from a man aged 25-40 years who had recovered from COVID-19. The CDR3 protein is CASSELFPEAFF. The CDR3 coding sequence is TGTGCCAGCAGTGAACTGTTCCCTGAAGCTTTCTTT.